The 18 T cell receptor beta chains below all came from one sample that was sequenced in a study of PD-1 blockade in mismatch repair-deficient tumors. Assay used: immunoSEQ multiplex PCR; TCRdb lists only in-frame clones, some missing. The table has about 19,000 clones, over 75% seen once; the top ten hold 1.2% to 1.5%. Specimen: PBMCs, collected 52 weeks after starting pembrolizumab. The receptors shown here come from an adult with mismatch repair-deficient cancer.

Here the CDR3 DNA reads TGTGCCAGCAGGCCTTCCGCAGGGGAAAAAGCTTTCTTT. Protein: CASRPSAGEKAFF. This chain links TRBV6-5 with TRBJ1-1, with D possibly TRBD1 on 6 matching bases. V lost 6 bases to trimming and J lost 9 bases, with 17 bases between them. This CDR3 contains 13 residues. Germline V CDR1 and CDR2: MNHEY, SVGAGI.

The DNA of the CDR3 is TGCGCCAGCAGCTTGGACCCCTCGACAGGGGGAGGGCGAGAGACCCAGTACTTC. This translates into CASSLDPSTGGGRETQYF. The V call is TRBV5-1, the J call TRBJ2-5; 9 bases match TRBD1. The V and J ends lost 0 bases and 4 bases, in that order; junction bases with no gene match: 13. Germline V gene lookup returns CDR1 SGHRS and CDR2 YFSETQ. The CDR3 loop spans 18 amino acids.

This clone was counted a single time. V usage is TRBV27 and J usage is TRBJ1-5; 10 bases align to TRBD1. This CDR3 contains 15 residues. Germline V CDR1 and CDR2: MNHEY, SMNVEV (reference sequence). V dropped 5 bases and J dropped 3; count of bases not matched to a gene: 4. The CDR3 spells CASSPRQGANQPQHF. The CDR3 DNA follows: TGTGCCAGCAGTCCCCGACAGGGGGCCAATCAGCCCCAGCATTTT.

This sequence joins TRBV9 and TRBJ2-3; possible D gene TRBD2, 5 bases. The germline V and J ends were trimmed by 6 bases and 3 bases, with 11 bases remaining between them. Germline V gene sequence: CDR1 SGDLS, CDR2 YYNGEE. This CDR3 comprises 13 residues. The CDR3 reads CASNREGTDTQYF. The CDR3 nucleotides are TGTGCCAGCAACCGGGAAGGTACAGATACGCAGTATTTT.

The chain employs TRBV18 and TRBJ2-1; 8 nucleotides agree with TRBD2. With 3 bases clipped from V and 3 bases from J, the junction kept 4 bases outside the gene matches. Germline CDR1 reads KGHSH; CDR2 reads LQKENI. This CDR3 contains 15 residues. In DNA form, the CDR3 reads TGTGCCAGCTCACCCCTGAGCGGGAGCTACAATGAGCAGTTCTTC. It is translated as CASSPLSGSYNEQFF.

V gene TRBV28 combines with J gene TRBJ2-1; TRBD2 aligns across 9 bases. J was trimmed by 7 bases and V by 6 bases; bases with no gene match: 13. Per the germline V gene, CDR1 is MDHEN and CDR2 is SYDVKM. The CDR3 runs 16 residues. The CDR3 DNA follows: TGTGCCAGCAGCCCCGATGGAATAGCGGGAGTGAATGAGCAGTTCTTC. This gives the protein CASSPDGIAGVNEQFF.

The chain links TRBV7-3 to TRBJ2-2; possible D gene TRBD1, 6 bases. The CDR3 consists of 14 residues. V was clipped by 6 bases and J by 0 bases, with 8 bases between them. In germline, CDR1 is SGHTA, CDR2 FQGTGA. Here the CDR3 DNA reads TGTGCCAGCAGTAGGACAGCGAACACCGGGGAGCTGTTTTTT. It specifies CASSRTANTGELFF. Looking up the rest from reference TRBV7-3 and TRBJ2-2 gives the full variable domain: GAGVSQTPSNKVTEKGKYVELRCDPISGHTALYWYRQSLGQGPEFLIYFQGTGAADDSGLPNDRFFAVRPEGSVSTLKIQRTERGDSAVYLCASSRTANTGELFFGEGSRLTVL.

The chain recombines TRBV11-2 with TRBJ2-7, with D perhaps matching TRBD1 (5 bases). Trimming took 4 bases from V and 2 from J, leaving 12 bases between them. Germline V lookup: CDR1 SGHAT, CDR2 FQNNGV. CDR3 length equals 14 residues. CDR3 residues: CASSSAGNPYEQYF. Here the CDR3 DNA reads TGTGCCAGCAGCTCGGCAGGGAATCCCTACGAGCAGTACTTC.

The chain couples TRBV27 to TRBJ1-2; 9 bases agree with TRBD1. Germline CDR1 MNHEY, CDR2 SMNVEV (reference sequence). The CDR3 sequence is 16 residues long. V shed 5 bases and J 5 bases; nucleotides not matched to a gene: 12. The CDR3 DNA reads TGTGCCAGCAGTCCTATACACGACGACAGGGGGTATGGCTACACCTTC. Translated, it gives CASSPIHDDRGYGYTF.

The rearrangement links TRBV27 to TRBJ2-3; 14 bases are shared with TRBD2. After removal of 10 bases from V and 1 base from J, the junction contained 13 bases not matched to a gene. The CDR3 runs 18 residues. Germline-derived CDR1 and CDR2 are MNHEY and SMNVEV (reference sequence). The CDR3 here is CATRGTSGSPFGTDTQYF. In DNA form, the CDR3 reads TGTGCCACCAGAGGGACTAGCGGGAGTCCTTTCGGCACAGATACGCAGTATTTT.

V usage is TRBV5-1 and J usage is TRBJ2-6, with 7 nucleotides matching TRBD1. The CDR3 has 18 residues. Trimming at V came to 4 bases and at J to 0 bases, leaving 10 bases not matched to a gene. The V gene's germline CDR1 is SGHRS and CDR2 YFSETQ. The CDR3 region has the DNA TGCGCCAGCAGCGGGGGACAGCACCCCCGCTCTGGGGCCAACGTCCTGACTTTC. Residues: CASSGGQHPRSGANVLTF.

The rearrangement links TRBV28 to TRBJ1-5; a weak D match, TRBD1 (5 bases). CDR3 size: 13 residues. The germline V and J ends were trimmed by 4 bases and 4 bases, with 8 bases remaining between them. From germline, CDR1 is MDHEN and CDR2 SYDVKM. The CDR3 region has the DNA TGTGCCAGCAGTTGGAGGGGAAATCAGCCCCAGCATTTT. Translating gives CASSWRGNQPQHF.

In its sample, this clone was seen a few times. V gene TRBV27 combines with J gene TRBJ2-7; 10 bases match TRBD1. This CDR3 has 14 residues. V shed 6 bases and J 7 bases; nucleotides not matched to a gene: 9. Germline values: CDR1 MNHEY, CDR2 SMNVEV (reference sequence). CDR3 bases: TGTGCCAGCAGACCGGGACAGGGGCGTACAGAGCAGTACTTC. Translating gives CASRPGQGRTEQYF.

The J gene is TRBJ2-5, the V gene TRBV14; possible D gene TRBD1, 6 bases. The length of the CDR3 is 14 residues. The germline V and J ends were trimmed by 0 bases and 7 bases, with 12 bases remaining between them. Germline loops: CDR1 SGHDN, CDR2 FVKESK. In nucleotides, the CDR3 is TGTGCCAGCAGCCAAGACCAGGGGTTTGGGACCCAGTACTTC. Its protein is CASSQDQGFGTQYF.

This clone has just one count. V gene TRBV10-1 combines with J gene TRBJ2-3, with D possibly being TRBD2 (6 bases). The length of the CDR3 is 15 residues. CDR1 WNHNN and CDR2 SYGVQD come from the germline V gene (reference sequence). Trimming removed 3 bases from V and 5 bases from J, with 15 bases in between. The CDR3 is CASSDSFGGVDTQYF. The CDR3, as DNA: TGCGCCAGCAGTGACTCATTCGGAGGGGTAGATACGCAGTATTTT.

The chain uses TRBV28 and TRBJ2-6; TRBD1 matches at 8 bases. The CDR3 sequence is 20 residues long. Trimming cost V 2 bases and J 2 bases; bases outside gene matches: 14. Germline V gene sequence: CDR1 MDHEN, CDR2 SYDVKM. In DNA form, the CDR3 reads TGTGCCAGCAGTTTAACACGGCCCCCTCGGACAGGGACTGGGGCCAACGTCCTGACTTTC. Translating it yields CASSLTRPPRTGTGANVLTF. The variable domain in full, completed from reference TRBV28 and TRBJ2-6, reads DVKVTQSSRYLVKRTGEKVFLECVQDMDHENMFWYRQDPGLGLRLIYFSYDVKMKEKGDIPEGYSVSREKKERFSLILESASTNQTSMYLCASSLTRPPRTGTGANVLTFGAGSRLTVL.

The chain links TRBV9 to TRBJ2-1, with 8 bases that match TRBD2. The CDR3 sequence is 17 residues long. The V segment lost 0 bases and the J segment 4 bases; nucleotides outside the gene matches: 9. Germline lookup yields CDR1 SGDLS and CDR2 YYNGEE. CDR3 in amino acids: CASSVDFSGGSYNEQFF. In DNA, the CDR3 is TGTGCCAGCAGCGTAGATTTCTCGGGAGGGTCTTACAATGAGCAGTTCTTC.

This clone was seen a few times. This chain uses TRBV5-1 with TRBJ2-7, with D unresolved. Germline V CDR1 and CDR2: SGHRS, YFSETQ. V dropped 0 bases and J dropped 0 bases, with 7 bases sitting between them. This CDR3 has 14 amino acids. The CDR3: CASSLGGSSYEQYF. The CDR3 region has the DNA TGCGCCAGCAGCTTGGGAGGTAGCTCCTACGAGCAGTACTTC.